The 7 T cell receptor beta chains below all came from one sample that was sequenced in a study of blood T cells in healthy people across ages. Alongside a J-beta primer mix, a sample-barcoded 5' primer served in a second PCR lasting 7 to 11 cycles. TCRdb reprocessed the 5' RACE reads with MiXCR, giving one entry per CDR3 protein. The sample comprises roughly 1.4 million distinct CDR3 sequences, around 55% of which are singletons, and about 6.7% rests with the top ten. The sample taken for sequencing was blood. These receptors all come from a man younger than 30 in good health.

In this sample, this clonotype turned up once. The CDR3 here is CASSQVGQKNIQYF. CDR3 nucleotides: TGTGCCAGCAGCCAAGTTGGGCAGAAAAACATTCAGTACTTC. The V gene is TRBV3-1, the J gene TRBJ2-4; D gene ambiguous. Deletions cut 1 base from V and 4 bases from J, with 8 bases between. CDR3 size: 14 residues. Germline loops: CDR1 LGHDT, CDR2 YNNKEL (reference sequence).

The genes are TRBV27 and TRBJ2-3; the D gene could be TRBD1 or TRBD2 (5 bases each). CDR3 length: 16 amino acids. The germline CDR1 and CDR2 sequences are MNHEY and SMNVEV (reference sequence). Trimming left V 0 bases short and J 2 bases short, with 12 bases between. Written as DNA, the CDR3 is TGTGCCAGCAGTTTATCGTTCGGGGCCTACACAGATACGCAGTATTTT. The encoded protein is CASSLSFGAYTDTQYF.

This clonotype appeared a few times. The chain employs TRBV29-1 and TRBJ2-5, with D uncertain. Germline assignment: CDR1 SQVTM and CDR2 ANQGSEA. CDR3 length equals 13 residues. V lost 3 bases, J lost 3 bases, and 11 bases lay in between. This CDR3 reads CSVDVADEETQYF. Written as DNA, the CDR3 is TGCAGCGTTGACGTGGCAGATGAAGAGACCCAGTACTTC.

This rearrangement joins TRBV6-6 to TRBJ1-2, with a tentative D call TRBD1 (5 bases). The CDR3 is 15 residues long. Deletions cut 2 bases from V and 6 bases from J, with 16 bases between. CDR1 is MNHNY, CDR2 SVGAGI, per germline (reference sequence). CDR3 residues: CASSYRDEVKDGYTF. The DNA for the CDR3 is TGTGCCAGCAGTTACCGGGACGAGGTAAAGGATGGCTACACCTTC.

V usage is TRBV25-1 and J usage is TRBJ1-1, with 7 bases aligning to TRBD1. This CDR3 has 16 residues. The germline gives CDR1 MGHDK, CDR2 SYGVNS. J was trimmed by 1 base and V by 7 bases; bases with no gene match: 12. The DNA of the CDR3 is TGTGCCAGCAAAAAACCGGGACAGATACAGAACACTGAAGCTTTCTTT. It is translated as CASKKPGQIQNTEAFF.

This clonotype was seen a few times. The chain is built from TRBV9 and TRBJ1-4; D unclear. CDR3 length equals 14 residues. Germline values: CDR1 SGDLS, CDR2 YYNGEE. V lost 2 bases and J lost 0, with 5 bases in between. The CDR3 spells CASSVLATNEKLFF. The DNA for the CDR3 is TGTGCCAGCAGCGTTCTTGCAACTAATGAAAAACTGTTTTTT.

J is TRBJ2-2 and V is TRBV5-5; 9 bases map to TRBD1. The V gene's germline CDR1 is SGHKS and CDR2 YYEKEE (reference sequence). V dropped 1 base and J dropped 6; count of bases not matched to a gene: 4. The CDR3 is made up of 15 amino acids. The CDR3 sequence: CASSLTGGNSGELFF. The CDR3 nucleotides are TGTGCCAGCAGCTTGACAGGGGGCAATTCCGGGGAGCTGTTTTTT.